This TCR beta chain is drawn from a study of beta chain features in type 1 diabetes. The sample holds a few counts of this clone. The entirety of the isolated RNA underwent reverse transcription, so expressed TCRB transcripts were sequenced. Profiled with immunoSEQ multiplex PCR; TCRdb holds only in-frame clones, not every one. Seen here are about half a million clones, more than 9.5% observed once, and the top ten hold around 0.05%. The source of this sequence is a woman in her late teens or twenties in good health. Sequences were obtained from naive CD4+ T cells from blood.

CDR3 region: CASSQGPGSTDTQYF. The DNA for the CDR3 is TGCGCCAGCAGCCAAGGGCCGGGGAGCACAGATACGCAGTATTTT. The chain carries TRBV4-3 and TRBJ2-3; tentative D call: TRBD2 (5 bases). V lost 1 base and J lost 0, with 8 bases in between. CDR1 is LGHNA and CDR2 is YSLEER in the germline V gene. The CDR3 loop spans 15 amino acids.